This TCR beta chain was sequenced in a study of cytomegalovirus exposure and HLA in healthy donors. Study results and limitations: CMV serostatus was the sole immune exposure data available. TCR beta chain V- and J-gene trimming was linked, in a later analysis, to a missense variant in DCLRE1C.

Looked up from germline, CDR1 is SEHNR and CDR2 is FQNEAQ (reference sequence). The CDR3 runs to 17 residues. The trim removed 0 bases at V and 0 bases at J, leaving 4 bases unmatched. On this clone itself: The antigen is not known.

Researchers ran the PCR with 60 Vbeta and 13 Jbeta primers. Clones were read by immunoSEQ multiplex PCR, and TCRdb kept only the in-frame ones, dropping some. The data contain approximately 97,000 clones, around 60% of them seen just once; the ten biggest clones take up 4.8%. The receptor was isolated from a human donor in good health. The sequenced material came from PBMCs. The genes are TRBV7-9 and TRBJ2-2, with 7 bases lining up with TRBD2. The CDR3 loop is CASSLATGTTNTGELFF. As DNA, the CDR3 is TGTGCCAGCAGCTTAGCCACCGGGACTACGAACACCGGGGAGCTGTTTTTT. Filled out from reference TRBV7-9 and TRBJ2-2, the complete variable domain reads DTGVSQNPRHKITKRGQNVTFRCDPISEHNRLYWYRQTLGQGPEFLTYFQNEAQLEKSRLLSDRFSAERPKGSFSTLEIQRTEQGDSAMYLCASSLATGTTNTGELFFGEGSRLTVL.